The rows below give T cell receptor beta chains drawn from one sample of a study of T cell repertoires in cytomegalovirus infection. TCRdb reprocessed the reads with MiXCR, giving one entry per CDR3 protein. The table shows fewer than 200,000 distinct CDR3 sequences, with roughly a fifth occurring only once. Sequenced input: PBMCs. These receptors all stem from a human donor in good health (CMV status not recorded). Some clones in this sample may be carry-over from other donors' samples. Each CDR3 is given with its conserved first and last residue. Each record gives: clone size, D gene, J gene, V gene, CDR3 DNA, CDR3 protein. The D gene is left open where the match is weak. Size values are once, few and many counts, or a class for expanded clones, and some rows have none.

abundance: few
d_gene: NA
j_gene: TRBJ1-1
v_gene: TRBV6-5
CDR3nt: TGTGCCAGCAGTTTGGTAGGTTGGAACACTGAAGCTTTCTTT
CDR3aa: CASSLVGWNTEAFF

abundance: NA
d_gene: NA
j_gene: TRBJ2-2
v_gene: TRBV5-6
CDR3nt: TGTGCCAGCAGCTACAGAGATACCGGGGAGCTGTTTTTT
CDR3aa: CASSYRDTGELFF

abundance: NA
d_gene: NA
j_gene: TRBJ2-1
v_gene: TRBV2
CDR3nt: TGTGCCAGCAGTGCATCGAGGGGGGCGAATGAGCAGTTCTTC
CDR3aa: CASSASRGANEQFF

abundance: few
d_gene: NA
j_gene: TRBJ1-4
v_gene: TRBV4-1
CDR3nt: TGCGCCAGCAGCCAAGGACACCCCAGTGGGGAAAAACTGTTTTTT
CDR3aa: CASSQGHPSGEKLFF

abundance: NA
d_gene: NA
j_gene: TRBJ1-2
v_gene: TRBV28
CDR3nt: TGTGCCTGCAGCGGACAGTTCCTCTATGGCTACACCTTC
CDR3aa: CACSGQFLYGYTF

abundance: many
d_gene: NA
j_gene: TRBJ1-5
v_gene: TRBV7-2
CDR3nt: TGTGCCAGCAGCTTATACCAGCGGCCCCAGCATTTT
CDR3aa: CASSLYQRPQHF

abundance: once
d_gene: NA
j_gene: TRBJ1-2
v_gene: TRBV2
CDR3nt: TGTGCCAGCAGTGGCCGGGACCCCCCCTATGGCTACACCTTC
CDR3aa: CASSGRDPPYGYTF

abundance: NA
d_gene: NA
j_gene: TRBJ2-5
v_gene: TRBV7-4
CDR3nt: TGTGCCAGCAGTTATATTGGGGCGGAAGAGACCCAGTACTTC
CDR3aa: CASSYIGAEETQYF

abundance: many
d_gene: NA
j_gene: TRBJ1-1
v_gene: TRBV7-6
CDR3nt: TGTGCCAGCAGCCCAAGGGGGGCAGGACAGTTGAACACTGAAGCTTTCTTT
CDR3aa: CASSPRGAGQLNTEAFF

abundance: NA
d_gene: TRBD1
j_gene: TRBJ1-4
v_gene: TRBV5-5
CDR3nt: TGTGCCAGCAGCTCGACAGGGGGCCCTGAAAAACTGTTTTTT
CDR3aa: CASSSTGGPEKLFF

abundance: few
d_gene: NA
j_gene: TRBJ1-1
v_gene: TRBV9
CDR3nt: TGTGCCAGCAGCGTAGCTAACAGAGGGGCGAGCGTCACTGAAGCTTTCTTT
CDR3aa: CASSVANRGASVTEAFF

abundance: NA
d_gene: TRBD2
j_gene: TRBJ2-1
v_gene: TRBV7-2
CDR3nt: TGTGCCAGCAGCACCAGGGGACTAGCGGGGAGCGGGCTCGAGCAGTTCTTC
CDR3aa: CASSTRGLAGSGLEQFF

abundance: NA
d_gene: TRBD1
j_gene: TRBJ1-2
v_gene: TRBV28
CDR3nt: TGTGCCAGCACCTTGACAGGGGATGGCTACACCTTC
CDR3aa: CASTLTGDGYTF

abundance: few
d_gene: NA
j_gene: TRBJ1-4
v_gene: TRBV6-5
CDR3nt: TGTGCCAGCAGTTACTCTGGTTCCAGGCGAACTAATGAAAAACTGTTTTTT
CDR3aa: CASSYSGSRRTNEKLFF

abundance: NA
d_gene: TRBD1
j_gene: TRBJ1-4
v_gene: TRBV20-1
CDR3nt: TGCAGTGCTAGCCCTCAGGGGGCAACTAATGAAAAACTGTTTTTT
CDR3aa: CSASPQGATNEKLFF

abundance: NA
d_gene: NA
j_gene: TRBJ2-3
v_gene: TRBV20-1
CDR3nt: TGCAGTGCCTACCGGGTGGATACGCAGTATTTT
CDR3aa: CSAYRVDTQYF

abundance: NA
d_gene: NA
j_gene: TRBJ2-3
v_gene: TRBV4-3
CDR3nt: TGCGCCAGCAGCCAAGGAACCCGGGGCACAGATACGCAGTATTTT
CDR3aa: CASSQGTRGTDTQYF

abundance: NA
d_gene: TRBD1
j_gene: TRBJ1-1
v_gene: TRBV20-1
CDR3nt: TGCAGTGCTAGAGCCACAGGGGTATCTGAAGCTTTCTTT
CDR3aa: CSARATGVSEAFF

abundance: NA
d_gene: TRBD2
j_gene: TRBJ2-1
v_gene: TRBV20-1
CDR3nt: TGCAGTGCTAGAAGCGGGGCCACCTACAATGAGCAGTTCTTC
CDR3aa: CSARSGATYNEQFF

abundance: many
d_gene: NA
j_gene: TRBJ1-2
v_gene: TRBV19
CDR3nt: TGTGCCAGTAGTATAAGACAGATCTATGGCTACACCTTC
CDR3aa: CASSIRQIYGYTF

abundance: NA
d_gene: NA
j_gene: TRBJ2-1
v_gene: TRBV5-4
CDR3nt: TGTGCCAGCAGCCTCAAGGGTCGGGTGGGAAATGAGCAGTTCTTC
CDR3aa: CASSLKGRVGNEQFF

abundance: many
d_gene: TRBD1
j_gene: TRBJ1-1
v_gene: TRBV7-2
CDR3nt: TGTGCCAGCAGCTTATCCGGGACAGCGCACACTGAAGCTTTCTTT
CDR3aa: CASSLSGTAHTEAFF

abundance: few
d_gene: NA
j_gene: TRBJ1-2
v_gene: TRBV6-1
CDR3nt: TGTGCCAGCAGTGATCAGGGGCGGGGAGATGGCTACACCTTC
CDR3aa: CASSDQGRGDGYTF

abundance: NA
d_gene: NA
j_gene: TRBJ2-1
v_gene: TRBV14
CDR3nt: TGTGCCAGCAGCCAAGACATTGAGGGATTTGGGTTCTTC
CDR3aa: CASSQDIEGFGFF

abundance: many
d_gene: TRBD1
j_gene: TRBJ2-7
v_gene: TRBV11-3
CDR3nt: TGTGCCAGCAGCTTCCCGGGACAGGGGGCCTACGAGCAGTACTTC
CDR3aa: CASSFPGQGAYEQYF

abundance: few
d_gene: NA
j_gene: TRBJ1-2
v_gene: TRBV6-6
CDR3nt: TGTGCCAGCAGTTACACGAGAACCAACTATGGCTACACCTTC
CDR3aa: CASSYTRTNYGYTF

abundance: NA
d_gene: NA
j_gene: TRBJ2-5
v_gene: TRBV2
CDR3nt: TGTGCCAGCAGTGACGAAGAGGAGGGCCGACAAGAGACCCAGTACTTC
CDR3aa: CASSDEEEGRQETQYF

abundance: many
d_gene: TRBD2
j_gene: TRBJ2-3
v_gene: TRBV7-9
CDR3nt: TGTGCCAGCAGTCCGATGGCCAGCGGGGGGGTTGCAGATACGCAGTATTTT
CDR3aa: CASSPMASGGVADTQYF

abundance: few
d_gene: NA
j_gene: TRBJ1-5
v_gene: TRBV7-9
CDR3nt: TGTGCCAGCAGCCCCAGACGGCCCGATGGCAATCAGCCCCAGCATTTT
CDR3aa: CASSPRRPDGNQPQHF

abundance: NA
d_gene: NA
j_gene: TRBJ2-1
v_gene: TRBV19
CDR3nt: TGTGCCAGTATGCGGGGTGCTACCTACAATGAGCAGTTCTTC
CDR3aa: CASMRGATYNEQFF

abundance: NA
d_gene: NA
j_gene: TRBJ2-1
v_gene: TRBV9
CDR3nt: TGTGCCAGCAGCGTAGACGAGGTATCCTACAATGAGCAGTTCTTC
CDR3aa: CASSVDEVSYNEQFF

abundance: NA
d_gene: NA
j_gene: TRBJ1-5
v_gene: TRBV9
CDR3nt: TGTGCCAGCAGCGTAGCCCCTGATAGCAATCAGCCCCAGCATTTT
CDR3aa: CASSVAPDSNQPQHF

abundance: NA
d_gene: TRBD2
j_gene: TRBJ2-1
v_gene: TRBV28
CDR3nt: TGTGCCAGCAAGCGGGAGGTTAGAGATGAGCAGTTCTTC
CDR3aa: CASKREVRDEQFF

abundance: many
d_gene: NA
j_gene: TRBJ2-3
v_gene: TRBV7-9
CDR3nt: TGTGCCAGCGTTGACACGGGAAGGGATGCAGATACGCAGTATTTT
CDR3aa: CASVDTGRDADTQYF

abundance: NA
d_gene: TRBD1
j_gene: TRBJ2-7
v_gene: TRBV5-3
CDR3nt: TGTGCCAGCAGCTGGGGACAGACATCCTACGAGCAGTACTTC
CDR3aa: CASSWGQTSYEQYF

abundance: few
d_gene: NA
j_gene: TRBJ1-2
v_gene: TRBV7-2
CDR3nt: TGTGCCAGCAGCTTAGCCCTGGAGACAGGCAATTATGGCTACACCTTC
CDR3aa: CASSLALETGNYGYTF

abundance: few
d_gene: TRBD1
j_gene: TRBJ1-5
v_gene: TRBV7-6
CDR3nt: TGTGCCAGCAGCCCTACAGGGGGGCCCAATCAGCCCCAGCATTTT
CDR3aa: CASSPTGGPNQPQHF

abundance: few
d_gene: NA
j_gene: TRBJ1-1
v_gene: TRBV12-3/TRBV12-4
CDR3nt: TGTGCCAGCAGTCTCGGGGCTACCACTGAAGCTTTCTTT
CDR3aa: CASSLGATTEAFF

abundance: NA
d_gene: NA
j_gene: TRBJ2-1
v_gene: TRBV27
CDR3nt: TGTGCCAGCAGTTTGACGGGGCTAGCTCACGGGGGCAATGAGCAGTTCTTC
CDR3aa: CASSLTGLAHGGNEQFF

abundance: few
d_gene: NA
j_gene: TRBJ2-2
v_gene: TRBV4-2
CDR3nt: TGTGCCAGCAGCCAAGAGGCCCAGCGGTTTGAGCTGTTTTTT
CDR3aa: CASSQEAQRFELFF

abundance: NA
d_gene: NA
j_gene: TRBJ2-6
v_gene: TRBV7-6
CDR3nt: TGTGCCAGCAGCTCCGGTGACAGCTACTCTGGGGCCAACGTCCTGACTTTC
CDR3aa: CASSSGDSYSGANVLTF

abundance: many
d_gene: TRBD1
j_gene: TRBJ1-2
v_gene: TRBV7-8
CDR3nt: TGTGCCAGCAGCTTGGGACAGGACTACACAAACGGCTACACCTTC
CDR3aa: CASSLGQDYTNGYTF

abundance: NA
d_gene: TRBD2
j_gene: TRBJ2-7
v_gene: TRBV5-4
CDR3nt: TGTGCCAGCAGCTTGCTGGCGGGAGGGCAGGGCGAGCAGTACTTC
CDR3aa: CASSLLAGGQGEQYF

abundance: NA
d_gene: NA
j_gene: TRBJ2-1
v_gene: TRBV6-5
CDR3nt: TGTGCCAGCAGTTACGGCGGGGCCCTCAATGAGCAGTTCTTC
CDR3aa: CASSYGGALNEQFF

abundance: few
d_gene: TRBD1
j_gene: TRBJ1-1
v_gene: TRBV20-1
CDR3nt: TGCAGTGCTAGAGCATTAGACAGGGCCGCTAACGGGAACACTGAAGCTTTCTTT
CDR3aa: CSARALDRAANGNTEAFF

abundance: many
d_gene: TRBD1
j_gene: TRBJ1-5
v_gene: TRBV7-2
CDR3nt: TGTGCCAGCAGCCCTGACAGGGGGCTGGGGCAGCCCCAGCATTTT
CDR3aa: CASSPDRGLGQPQHF

abundance: many
d_gene: NA
j_gene: TRBJ1-1
v_gene: TRBV7-6
CDR3nt: TGTGCCAGCAGCCCCTTCCGGGGACGGTCGGCTTTCTTT
CDR3aa: CASSPFRGRSAFF

abundance: NA
d_gene: TRBD2
j_gene: TRBJ2-3
v_gene: TRBV2
CDR3nt: TGTGCCAGCGGCGGAGCGGGAGTAATGGATACGCAGTATTTT
CDR3aa: CASGGAGVMDTQYF

abundance: few
d_gene: NA
j_gene: TRBJ1-3
v_gene: TRBV11-2
CDR3nt: TGTGCCAGCAGCCCCTCAGGATCGGGCTCTGGAAACACCATATATTTT
CDR3aa: CASSPSGSGSGNTIYF